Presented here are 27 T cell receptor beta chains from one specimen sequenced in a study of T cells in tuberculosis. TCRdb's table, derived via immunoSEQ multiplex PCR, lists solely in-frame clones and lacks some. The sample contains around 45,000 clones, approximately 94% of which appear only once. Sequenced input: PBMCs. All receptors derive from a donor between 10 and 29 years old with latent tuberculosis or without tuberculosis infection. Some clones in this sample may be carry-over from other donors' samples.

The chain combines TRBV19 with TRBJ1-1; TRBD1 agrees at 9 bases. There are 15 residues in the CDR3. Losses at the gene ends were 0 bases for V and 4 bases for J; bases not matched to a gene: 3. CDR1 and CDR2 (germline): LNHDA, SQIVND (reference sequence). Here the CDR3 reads CASSIDNRGPTEAFF. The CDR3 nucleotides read TGTGCCAGTAGTATAGATAACAGGGGGCCCACTGAAGCTTTCTTT. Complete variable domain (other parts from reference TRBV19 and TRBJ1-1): DGGITQSPKYLFRKEGQNVTLSCEQNLNHDAMYWYRQDPGQGLRLIYYSQIVNDFQKGDIAEGYSVSREKKESFPLTVTSAQKNPTAFYLCASSIDNRGPTEAFFGQGTRLTVV.

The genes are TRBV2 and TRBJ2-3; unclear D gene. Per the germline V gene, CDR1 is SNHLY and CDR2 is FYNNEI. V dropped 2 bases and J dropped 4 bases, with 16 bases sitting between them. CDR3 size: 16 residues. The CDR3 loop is CASSERLGFGSDTQYF. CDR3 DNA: TGTGCCAGCAGTGAACGCTTGGGTTTCGGGTCAGATACGCAGTATTTT.

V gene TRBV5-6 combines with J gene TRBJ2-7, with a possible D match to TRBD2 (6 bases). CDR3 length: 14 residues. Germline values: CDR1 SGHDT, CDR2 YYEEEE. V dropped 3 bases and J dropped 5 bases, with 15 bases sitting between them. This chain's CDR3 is CASSSPGEVNEQYF. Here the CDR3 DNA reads TGTGCCAGCAGCTCCCCGGGAGAGGTAAACGAGCAGTACTTC.

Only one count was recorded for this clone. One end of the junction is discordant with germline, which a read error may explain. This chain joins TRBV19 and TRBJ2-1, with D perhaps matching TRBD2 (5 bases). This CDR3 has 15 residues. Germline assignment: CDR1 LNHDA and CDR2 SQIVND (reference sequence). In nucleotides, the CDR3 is TGTGCCAGTAGTCATTTAGTAGCGTCCTCCAATGAGCAGTTCTTC. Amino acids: CASSHLVASSNEQFF.

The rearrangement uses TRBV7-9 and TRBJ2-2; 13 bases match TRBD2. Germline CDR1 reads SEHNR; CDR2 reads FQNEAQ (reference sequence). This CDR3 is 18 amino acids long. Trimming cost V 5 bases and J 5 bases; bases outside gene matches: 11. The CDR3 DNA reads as TGTGCCAGCAGCCAAGGACTAGCGGGAGTGGGAAAAACCGGGGAGCTGTTTTTT. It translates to CASSQGLAGVGKTGELFF.

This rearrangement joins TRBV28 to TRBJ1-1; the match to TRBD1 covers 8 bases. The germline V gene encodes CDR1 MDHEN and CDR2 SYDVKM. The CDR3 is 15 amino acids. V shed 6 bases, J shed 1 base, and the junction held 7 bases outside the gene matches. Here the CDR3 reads CASRRDRQRNTEAFF. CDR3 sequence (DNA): TGTGCCAGCAGAAGGGACAGGCAAAGGAACACTGAAGCTTTCTTT.

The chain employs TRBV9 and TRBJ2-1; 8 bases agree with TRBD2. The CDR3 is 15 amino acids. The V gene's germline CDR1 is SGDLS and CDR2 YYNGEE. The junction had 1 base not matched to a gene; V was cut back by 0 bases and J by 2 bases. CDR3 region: CASSVGSGAYNEQFF. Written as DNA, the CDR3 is TGTGCCAGCAGCGTAGGTAGCGGGGCCTACAATGAGCAGTTCTTC. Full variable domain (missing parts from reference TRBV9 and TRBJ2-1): DSGVTQTPKHLITATGQRVTLRCSPRSGDLSVYWYQQSLDQGLQFLIQYYNGEERAKGNILERFSAQQFPDLHSELNLSSLELGDSALYFCASSVGSGAYNEQFFGPGTRLTVL.

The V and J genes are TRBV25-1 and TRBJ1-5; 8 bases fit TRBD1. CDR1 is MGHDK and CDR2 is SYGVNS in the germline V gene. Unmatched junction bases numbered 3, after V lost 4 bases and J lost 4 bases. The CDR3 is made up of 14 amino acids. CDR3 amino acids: CASSVTGGNQPQHF. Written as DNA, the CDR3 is TGTGCCAGCAGTGTCACAGGGGGAAATCAGCCCCAGCATTTT.

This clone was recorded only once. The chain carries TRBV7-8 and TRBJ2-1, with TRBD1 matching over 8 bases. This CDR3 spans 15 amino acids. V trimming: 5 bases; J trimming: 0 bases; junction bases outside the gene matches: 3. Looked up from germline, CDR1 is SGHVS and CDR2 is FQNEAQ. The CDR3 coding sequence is TGTGCCAGCAGCCTCAGGGGGCGCTCCTACAATGAGCAGTTCTTC. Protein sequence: CASSLRGRSYNEQFF.

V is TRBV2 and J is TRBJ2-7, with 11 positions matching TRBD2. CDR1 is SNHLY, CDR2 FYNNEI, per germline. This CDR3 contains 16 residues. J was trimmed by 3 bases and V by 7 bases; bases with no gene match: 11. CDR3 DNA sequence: TGTGCCAGCACCTGGGGTAAGACTAGCGGGAACTACGAGCAGTACTTC. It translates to CASTWGKTSGNYEQYF.

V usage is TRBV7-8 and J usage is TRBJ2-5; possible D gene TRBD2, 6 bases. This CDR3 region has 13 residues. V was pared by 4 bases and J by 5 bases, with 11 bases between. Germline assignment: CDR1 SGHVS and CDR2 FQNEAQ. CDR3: CASSSWAGETQYF. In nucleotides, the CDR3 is TGTGCCAGCAGCTCCTGGGCGGGGGAGACCCAGTACTTC.

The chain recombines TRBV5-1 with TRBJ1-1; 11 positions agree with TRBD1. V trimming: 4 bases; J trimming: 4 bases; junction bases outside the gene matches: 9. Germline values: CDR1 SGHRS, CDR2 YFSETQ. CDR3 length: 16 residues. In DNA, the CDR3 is TGCGCCAGCAGCCAAAATTCCGGGACAGGGGGCACTGAAGCTTTCTTT. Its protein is CASSQNSGTGGTEAFF.

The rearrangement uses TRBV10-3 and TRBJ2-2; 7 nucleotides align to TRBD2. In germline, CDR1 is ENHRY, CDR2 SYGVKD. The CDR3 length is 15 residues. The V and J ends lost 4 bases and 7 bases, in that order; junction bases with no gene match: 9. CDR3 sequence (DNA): TGTGCCATCAGTGGCGCAACTAGCGCAGGCGGGGAGCTGTTTTTT. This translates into CAISGATSAGGELFF.

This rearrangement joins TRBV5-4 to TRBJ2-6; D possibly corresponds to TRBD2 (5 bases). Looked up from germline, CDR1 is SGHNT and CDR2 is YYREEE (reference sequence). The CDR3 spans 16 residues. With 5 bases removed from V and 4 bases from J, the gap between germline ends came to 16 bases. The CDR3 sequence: CASRLWTSLGANVLTF. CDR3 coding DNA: TGTGCCAGCAGGCTTTGGACTTCTCTGGGGGCCAACGTCCTGACTTTC.

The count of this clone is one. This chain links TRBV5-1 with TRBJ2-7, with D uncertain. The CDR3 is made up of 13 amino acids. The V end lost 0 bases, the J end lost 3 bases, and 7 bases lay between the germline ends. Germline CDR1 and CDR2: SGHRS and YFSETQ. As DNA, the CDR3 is TGCGCCAGCAGCTTGGCCTACAGCTACGAGCAGTACTTC. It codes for CASSLAYSYEQYF.

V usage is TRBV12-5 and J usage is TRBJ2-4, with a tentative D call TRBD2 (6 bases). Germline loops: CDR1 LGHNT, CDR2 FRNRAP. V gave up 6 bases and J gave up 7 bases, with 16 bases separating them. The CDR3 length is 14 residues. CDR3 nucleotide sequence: TGTGCTAGTGGCCCCGCCGGGCTAGCGAACATTCAGTACTTC. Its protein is CASGPAGLANIQYF. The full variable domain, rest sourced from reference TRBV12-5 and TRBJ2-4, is DARVTQTPRHKVTEMGQEVTMRCQPILGHNTVFWYRQTMMQGLELLAYFRNRAPLDDSGMPKDRFSAEMPDATLATLKIQPSEPRDSAVYFCASGPAGLANIQYFGAGTRLSVL.

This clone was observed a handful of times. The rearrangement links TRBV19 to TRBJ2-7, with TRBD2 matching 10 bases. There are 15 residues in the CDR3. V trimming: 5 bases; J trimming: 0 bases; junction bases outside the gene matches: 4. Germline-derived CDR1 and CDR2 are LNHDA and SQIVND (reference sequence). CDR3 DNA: TGTGCCAGTAGTGTACTAGCGGGAAGCTCCTACGAGCAGTACTTC. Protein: CASSVLAGSSYEQYF.

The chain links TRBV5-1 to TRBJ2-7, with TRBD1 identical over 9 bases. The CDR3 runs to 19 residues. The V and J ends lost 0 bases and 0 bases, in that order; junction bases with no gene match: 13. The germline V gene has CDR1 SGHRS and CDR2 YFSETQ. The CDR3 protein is CASSLGTPGQGLNSYEQYF. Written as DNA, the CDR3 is TGCGCCAGCAGCTTGGGAACCCCGGGACAGGGCTTAAACTCCTACGAGCAGTACTTC.

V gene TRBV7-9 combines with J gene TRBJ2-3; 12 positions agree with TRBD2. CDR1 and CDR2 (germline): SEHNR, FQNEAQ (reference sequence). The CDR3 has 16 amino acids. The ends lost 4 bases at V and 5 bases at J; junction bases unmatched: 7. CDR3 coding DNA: TGTGCCAGCAGCTCCCGACTAGCGGGAGTGGAAGATACGCAGTATTTT. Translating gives CASSSRLAGVEDTQYF.

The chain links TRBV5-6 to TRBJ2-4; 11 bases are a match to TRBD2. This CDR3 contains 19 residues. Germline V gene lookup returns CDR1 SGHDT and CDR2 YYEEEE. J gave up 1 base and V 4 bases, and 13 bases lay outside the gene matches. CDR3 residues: CASSARRVLAGEAKNIQYF. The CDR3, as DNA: TGTGCCAGCAGCGCCCGCAGGGTACTAGCGGGAGAGGCCAAAAACATTCAGTACTTC.

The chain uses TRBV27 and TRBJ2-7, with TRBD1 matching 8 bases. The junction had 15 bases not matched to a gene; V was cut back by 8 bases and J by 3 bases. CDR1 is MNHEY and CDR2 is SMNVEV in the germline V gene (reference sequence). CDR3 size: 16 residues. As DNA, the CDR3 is TGTGCCAGCTCGTTCCAACAGGGGGGCACGGGCTACGAGCAGTACTTC. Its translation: CASSFQQGGTGYEQYF.

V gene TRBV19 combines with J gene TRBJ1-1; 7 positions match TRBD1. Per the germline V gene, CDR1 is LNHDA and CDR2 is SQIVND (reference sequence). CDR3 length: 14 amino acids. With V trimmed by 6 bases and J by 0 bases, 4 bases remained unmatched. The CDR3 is CASRDRPMNTEAFF. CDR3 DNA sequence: TGTGCCAGTAGGGACAGGCCAATGAACACTGAAGCTTTCTTT.

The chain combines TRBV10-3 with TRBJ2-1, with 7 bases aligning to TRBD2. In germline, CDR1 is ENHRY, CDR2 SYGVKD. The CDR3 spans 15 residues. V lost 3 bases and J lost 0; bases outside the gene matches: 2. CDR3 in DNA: TGTGCCATCAGTGAAGCGGGGAACTCCTACAATGAGCAGTTCTTC. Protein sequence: CAISEAGNSYNEQFF.

The CDR3 protein is CASSKLAGPSPRQFF. CDR3 coding DNA: TGTGCCAGCAGTAAACTAGCGGGTCCCTCCCCCCGGCAGTTCTTC. The rearrangement links TRBV27 to TRBJ2-1; 9 bases align to TRBD2. The V segment lost 5 bases and the J segment 12 bases; nucleotides outside the gene matches: 14. Germline V gene lookup returns CDR1 MNHEY and CDR2 SMNVEV (reference sequence). The CDR3 is 15 residues long.

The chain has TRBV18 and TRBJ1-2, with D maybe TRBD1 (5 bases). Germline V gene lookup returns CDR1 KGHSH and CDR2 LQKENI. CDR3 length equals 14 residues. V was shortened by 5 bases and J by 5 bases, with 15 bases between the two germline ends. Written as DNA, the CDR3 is TGTGCCAGCTCATCATTACAAACAGGTTATGGCTACACCTTC. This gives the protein CASSSLQTGYGYTF.

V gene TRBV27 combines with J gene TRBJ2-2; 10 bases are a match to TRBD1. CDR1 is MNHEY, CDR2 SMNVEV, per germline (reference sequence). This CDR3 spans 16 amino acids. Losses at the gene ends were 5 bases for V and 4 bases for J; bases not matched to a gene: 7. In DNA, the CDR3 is TGTGCCAGCAGTGTAGGGGGACAGGGGATCACCGGGGAGCTGTTTTTT. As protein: CASSVGGQGITGELFF.

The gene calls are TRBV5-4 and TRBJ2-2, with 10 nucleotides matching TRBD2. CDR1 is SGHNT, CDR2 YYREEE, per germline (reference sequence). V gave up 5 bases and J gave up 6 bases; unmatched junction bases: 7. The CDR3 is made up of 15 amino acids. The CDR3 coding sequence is TGTGCCAGCAGTACCGGGACTAGCGTTTCCGGGGAGCTGTTTTTT. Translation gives CASSTGTSVSGELFF.